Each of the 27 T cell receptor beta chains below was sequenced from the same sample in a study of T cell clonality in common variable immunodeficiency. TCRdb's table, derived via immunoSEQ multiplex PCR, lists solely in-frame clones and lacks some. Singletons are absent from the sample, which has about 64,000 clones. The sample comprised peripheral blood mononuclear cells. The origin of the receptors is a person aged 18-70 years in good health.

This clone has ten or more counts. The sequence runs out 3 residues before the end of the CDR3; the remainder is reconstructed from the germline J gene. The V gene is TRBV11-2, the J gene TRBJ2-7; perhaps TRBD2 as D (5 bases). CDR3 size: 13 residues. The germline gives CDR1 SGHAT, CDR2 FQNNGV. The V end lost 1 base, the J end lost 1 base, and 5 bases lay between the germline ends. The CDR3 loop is CASSLGTSYEQYF. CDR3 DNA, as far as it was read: TGTGCCAGCAGCTTAGGGACTTCCTACGAG.

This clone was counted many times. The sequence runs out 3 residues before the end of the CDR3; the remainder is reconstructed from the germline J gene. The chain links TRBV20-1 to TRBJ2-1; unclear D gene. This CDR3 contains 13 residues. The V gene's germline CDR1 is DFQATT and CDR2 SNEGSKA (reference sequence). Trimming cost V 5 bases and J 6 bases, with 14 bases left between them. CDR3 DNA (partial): TGCAGTGCTTTAAGCCGAAGCATCAATGAG. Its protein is CSALSRSINE. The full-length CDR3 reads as CSALSRSINEQFF.

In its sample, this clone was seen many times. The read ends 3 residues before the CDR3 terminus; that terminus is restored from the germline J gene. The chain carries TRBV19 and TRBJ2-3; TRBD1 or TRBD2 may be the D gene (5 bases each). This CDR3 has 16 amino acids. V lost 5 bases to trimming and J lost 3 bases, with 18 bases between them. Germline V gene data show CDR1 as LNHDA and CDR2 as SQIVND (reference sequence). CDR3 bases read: TGTGCCAGTAGTCCTGACAGAGGGGAAGAGACAGATACG. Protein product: CASSPDRGEETDT. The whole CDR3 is CASSPDRGEETDTQYF.

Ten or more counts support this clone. The CDR3 DNA, read in part, is TGTGCCAGCAGTCACGGACAGGGAAGGTCGGGTACAGATACG. Protein product: CASSHGQGRSGTDT. The full-length CDR3 reads as CASSHGQGRSGTDTQYF. The gene calls are TRBV27 and TRBJ2-3, with TRBD1 matching over 8 bases. The read is 3 residues too short to cover the CDR3 end, so that end is filled in from the germline J gene. CDR3 length equals 17 residues. V was clipped by 5 bases and J by 3 bases; unmatched bases: 13. The germline CDR1 and CDR2 sequences are MNHEY and SMNVEV (reference sequence).

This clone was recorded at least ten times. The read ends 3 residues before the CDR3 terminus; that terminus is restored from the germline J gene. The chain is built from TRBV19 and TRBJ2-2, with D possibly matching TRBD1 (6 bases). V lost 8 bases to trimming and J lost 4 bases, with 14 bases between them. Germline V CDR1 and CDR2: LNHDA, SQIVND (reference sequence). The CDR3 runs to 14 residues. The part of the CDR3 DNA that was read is TGTGCCAGTGACGGACAGTCGAGCACCGGGGAG. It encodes CASDGQSSTGE. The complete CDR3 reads CASDGQSSTGELFF.

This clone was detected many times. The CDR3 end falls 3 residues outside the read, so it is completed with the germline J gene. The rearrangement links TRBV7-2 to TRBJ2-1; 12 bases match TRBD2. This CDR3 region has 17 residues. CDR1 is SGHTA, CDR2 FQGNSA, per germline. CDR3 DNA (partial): TGTGCAAGTCGCTTAGCCTCAAGACTAGCGGGGGACAATGAG. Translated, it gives CASRLASRLAGDNE. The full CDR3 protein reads CASRLASRLAGDNEQFF.

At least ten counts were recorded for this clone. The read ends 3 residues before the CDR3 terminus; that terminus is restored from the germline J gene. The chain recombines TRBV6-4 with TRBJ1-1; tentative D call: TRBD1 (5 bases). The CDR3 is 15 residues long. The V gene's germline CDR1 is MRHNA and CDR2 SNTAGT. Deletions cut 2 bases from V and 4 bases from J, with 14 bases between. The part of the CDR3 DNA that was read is TGTGCCAGCAGTGACCACGCCCGCGGGGGCACTGAA. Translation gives CASSDHARGGTE. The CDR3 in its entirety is CASSDHARGGTEAFF.

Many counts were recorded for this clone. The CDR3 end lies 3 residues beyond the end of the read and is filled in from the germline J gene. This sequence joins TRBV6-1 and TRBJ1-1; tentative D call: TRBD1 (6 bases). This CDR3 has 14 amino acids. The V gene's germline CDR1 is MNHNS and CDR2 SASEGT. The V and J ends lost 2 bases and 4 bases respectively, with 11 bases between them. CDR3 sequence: CASSEQTGLTEAFF. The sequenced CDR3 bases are TGTGCCAGCAGTGAACAGACAGGTCTCACTGAA.

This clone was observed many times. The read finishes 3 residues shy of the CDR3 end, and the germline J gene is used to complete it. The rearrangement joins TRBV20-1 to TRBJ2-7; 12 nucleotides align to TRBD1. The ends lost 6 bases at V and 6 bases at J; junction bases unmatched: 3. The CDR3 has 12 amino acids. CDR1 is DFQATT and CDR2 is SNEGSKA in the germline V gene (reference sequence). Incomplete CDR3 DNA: TGCAGTGCCCGGGACAGGGGGCGCGAG. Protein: CSARDRGRE. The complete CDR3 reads CSARDRGREQYF.

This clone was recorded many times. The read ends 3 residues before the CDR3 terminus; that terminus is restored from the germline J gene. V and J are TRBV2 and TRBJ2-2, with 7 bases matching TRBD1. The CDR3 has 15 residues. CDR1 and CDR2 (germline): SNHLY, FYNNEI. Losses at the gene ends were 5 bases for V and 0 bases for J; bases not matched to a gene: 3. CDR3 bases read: TGTGCCAGCAGTCCGACAGGGACGAACACCGGGGAG. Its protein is CASSPTGTNTGE. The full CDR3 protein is CASSPTGTNTGELFF.

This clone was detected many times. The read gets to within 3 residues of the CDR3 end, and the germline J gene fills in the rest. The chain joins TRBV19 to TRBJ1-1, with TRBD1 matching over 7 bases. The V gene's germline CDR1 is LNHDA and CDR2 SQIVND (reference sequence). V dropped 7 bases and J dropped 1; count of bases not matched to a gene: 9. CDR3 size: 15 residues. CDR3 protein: CASKTQTGSNTEAFF. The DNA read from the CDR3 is TGTGCCAGTAAAACGCAGACAGGGTCGAACACTGAA. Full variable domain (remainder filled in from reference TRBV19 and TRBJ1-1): DGGITQSPKYLFRKEGQNVTLSCEQNLNHDAMYWYRQDPGQGLRLIYYSQIVNDFQKGDIAEGYSVSREKKESFPLTVTSAQKNPTAFYLCASKTQTGSNTEAFFGQGTRLTVV.

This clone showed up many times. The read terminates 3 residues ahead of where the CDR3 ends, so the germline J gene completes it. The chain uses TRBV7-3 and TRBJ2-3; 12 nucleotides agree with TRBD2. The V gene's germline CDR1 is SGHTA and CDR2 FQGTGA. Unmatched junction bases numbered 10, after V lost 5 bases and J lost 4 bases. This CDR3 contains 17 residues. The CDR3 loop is CASSRSGLAGQSDTQYF. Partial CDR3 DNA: TGTGCCAGCAGCAGATCGGGACTAGCGGGTCAATCAGATACG.

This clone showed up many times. The CDR3 protein is CASSPGGNEQYF. Partial CDR3 DNA: TGCGCCAGCAGCCCGGGGGGAAACGAG. The chain carries TRBV5-1 and TRBJ2-7; the match to TRBD2 covers 7 bases. The CDR3 goes on 3 residues after the read ends, and that part is filled in from the germline J gene. Unmatched junction bases numbered 3, after V lost 4 bases and J lost 5 bases. The CDR3 is made up of 12 amino acids. Germline values: CDR1 SGHRS, CDR2 YFSETQ.

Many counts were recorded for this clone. CDR3 sequence: CASSARTASYEQYF. CDR3 DNA, as far as it was read: TGTGCCAGCAGCGCAAGGACAGCTTCCTACGAG. The V gene is TRBV11-2, the J gene TRBJ2-7, with D tentatively TRBD1 (6 bases). With the read ending 3 residues before the CDR3 end, the germline J gene is used to fill in that end. The CDR3 runs to 14 residues. Germline assignment: CDR1 SGHAT and CDR2 FQNNGV. V lost 5 bases to trimming and J lost 1 base, with 12 bases between them.

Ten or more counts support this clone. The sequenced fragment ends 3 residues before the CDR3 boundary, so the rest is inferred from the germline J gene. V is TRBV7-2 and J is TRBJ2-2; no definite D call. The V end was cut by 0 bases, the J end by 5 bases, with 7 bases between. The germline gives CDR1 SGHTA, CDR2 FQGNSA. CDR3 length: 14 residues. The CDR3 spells CASSLALETGELFF. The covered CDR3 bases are TGTGCCAGCAGCTTAGCCTTAGAGACCGGGGAG.

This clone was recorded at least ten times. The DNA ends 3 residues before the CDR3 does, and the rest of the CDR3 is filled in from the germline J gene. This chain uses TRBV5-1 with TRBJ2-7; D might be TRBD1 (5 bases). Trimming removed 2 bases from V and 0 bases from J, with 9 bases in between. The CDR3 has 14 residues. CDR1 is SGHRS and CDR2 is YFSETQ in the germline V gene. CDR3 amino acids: CASSFGAFSYEQYF. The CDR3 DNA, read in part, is TGCGCCAGCAGCTTTGGGGCATTCTCCTACGAG.

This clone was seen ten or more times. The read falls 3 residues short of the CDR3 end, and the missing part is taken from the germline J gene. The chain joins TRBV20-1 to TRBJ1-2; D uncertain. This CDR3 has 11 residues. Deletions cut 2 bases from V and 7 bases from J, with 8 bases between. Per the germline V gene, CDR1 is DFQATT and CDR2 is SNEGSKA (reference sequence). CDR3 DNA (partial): TGCAGTGCTAGAACCCCCGGTGGC. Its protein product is CSARTPGG. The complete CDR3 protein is CSARTPGGYTF.

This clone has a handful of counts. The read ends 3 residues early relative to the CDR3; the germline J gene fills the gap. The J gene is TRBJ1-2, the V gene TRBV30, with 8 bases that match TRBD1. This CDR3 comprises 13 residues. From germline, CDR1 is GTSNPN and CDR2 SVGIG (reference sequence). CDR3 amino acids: CAWSLTGVNDYTF. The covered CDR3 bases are TGTGCCTGGAGTTTGACAGGGGTCAATGAC.

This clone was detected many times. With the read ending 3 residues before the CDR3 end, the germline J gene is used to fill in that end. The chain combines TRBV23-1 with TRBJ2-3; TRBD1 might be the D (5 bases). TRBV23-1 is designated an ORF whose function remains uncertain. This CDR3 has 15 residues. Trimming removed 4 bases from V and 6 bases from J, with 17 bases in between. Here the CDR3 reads CASSPGGQGMDTQYF. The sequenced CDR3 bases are TGCGCCAGCAGTCCCGGCGGTCAGGGTATGGATACG.

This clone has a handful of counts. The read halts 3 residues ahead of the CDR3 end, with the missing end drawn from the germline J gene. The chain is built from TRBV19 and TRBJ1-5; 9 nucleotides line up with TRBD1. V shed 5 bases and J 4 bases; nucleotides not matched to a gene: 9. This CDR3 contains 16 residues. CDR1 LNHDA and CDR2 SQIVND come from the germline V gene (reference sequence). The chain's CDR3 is CASSSPGTGRNQPQHF. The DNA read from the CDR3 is TGTGCCAGTAGTTCCCCGGGGACAGGGCGGAATCAGCCC.

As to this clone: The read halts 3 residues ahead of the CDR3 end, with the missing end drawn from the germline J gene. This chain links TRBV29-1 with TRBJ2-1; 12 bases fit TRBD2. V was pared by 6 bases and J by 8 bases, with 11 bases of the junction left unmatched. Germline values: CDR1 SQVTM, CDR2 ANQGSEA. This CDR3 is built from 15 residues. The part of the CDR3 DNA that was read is TGCAGCGTGGGAGAGACTAGCGGGAGATTCGATGAG. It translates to CSVGETSGRFDE. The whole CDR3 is CSVGETSGRFDEQFF.

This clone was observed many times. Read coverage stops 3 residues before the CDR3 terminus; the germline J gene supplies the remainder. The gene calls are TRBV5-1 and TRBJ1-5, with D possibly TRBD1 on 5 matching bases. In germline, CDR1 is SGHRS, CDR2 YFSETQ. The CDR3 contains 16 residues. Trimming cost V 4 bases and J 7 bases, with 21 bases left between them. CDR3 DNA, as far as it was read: TGCGCCAGCAGCAAAGGGGTCGATCCCAGGGAGCAGCCC. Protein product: CASSKGVDPREQP. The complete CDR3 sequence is CASSKGVDPREQPQHF. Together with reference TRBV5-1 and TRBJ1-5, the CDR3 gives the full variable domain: KAGVTQTPRYLIKTRGQQVTLSCSPISGHRSVSWYQQTPGQGLQFLFEYFSETQRNKGNFPGRFSGRQFSNSRSEMNVSTLELGDSALYLCASSKGVDPREQPQHFGDGTRLSIL.

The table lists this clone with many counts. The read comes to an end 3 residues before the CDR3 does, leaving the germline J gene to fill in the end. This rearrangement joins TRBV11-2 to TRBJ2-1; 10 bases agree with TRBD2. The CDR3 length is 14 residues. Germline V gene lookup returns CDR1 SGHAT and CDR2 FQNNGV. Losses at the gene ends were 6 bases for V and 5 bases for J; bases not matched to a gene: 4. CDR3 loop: CASSRLAGHNEQFF. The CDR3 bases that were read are TGTGCCAGCAGTAGACTAGCGGGCCACAATGAG.

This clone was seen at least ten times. CDR3 DNA (partial): TGTGCCAGCAGCTTAGTAGGGGGCTACGAG. Translation gives CASSLVGGYE. The full CDR3 protein is CASSLVGGYEQYF. The genes are TRBV11-2 and TRBJ2-7; D is possibly TRBD1 (6 bases). Sequencing ends 3 residues short of the CDR3 end; the germline J gene provides the rest. CDR3 length: 13 amino acids. Per the germline V gene, CDR1 is SGHAT and CDR2 is FQNNGV. Trimming removed 1 base at V and 3 bases at J, with 7 bases between.

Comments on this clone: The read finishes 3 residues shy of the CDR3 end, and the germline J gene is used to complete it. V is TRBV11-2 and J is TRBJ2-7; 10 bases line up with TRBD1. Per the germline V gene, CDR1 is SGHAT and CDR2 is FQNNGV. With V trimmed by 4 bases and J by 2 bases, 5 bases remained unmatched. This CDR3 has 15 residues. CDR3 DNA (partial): TGTGCCAGCAGCTCGGACAGGGGGGACACCTACGAG. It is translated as CASSSDRGDTYE. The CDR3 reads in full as CASSSDRGDTYEQYF.

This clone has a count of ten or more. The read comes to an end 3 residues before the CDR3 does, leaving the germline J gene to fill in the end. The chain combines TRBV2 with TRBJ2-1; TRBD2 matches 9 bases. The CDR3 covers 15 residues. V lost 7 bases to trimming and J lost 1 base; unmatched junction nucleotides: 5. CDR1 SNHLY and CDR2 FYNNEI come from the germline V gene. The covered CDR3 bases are TGTGCCAGCACTGACCTAGCGGGGTCCTACAATGAG. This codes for CASTDLAGSYNE. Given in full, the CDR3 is CASTDLAGSYNEQFF.

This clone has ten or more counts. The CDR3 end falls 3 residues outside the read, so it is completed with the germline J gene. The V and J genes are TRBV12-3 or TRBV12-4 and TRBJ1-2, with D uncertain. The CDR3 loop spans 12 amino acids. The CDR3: CASSTRTWGYTF. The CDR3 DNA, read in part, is TGTGCCAGCAGTACCCGGACTTGGGGC.